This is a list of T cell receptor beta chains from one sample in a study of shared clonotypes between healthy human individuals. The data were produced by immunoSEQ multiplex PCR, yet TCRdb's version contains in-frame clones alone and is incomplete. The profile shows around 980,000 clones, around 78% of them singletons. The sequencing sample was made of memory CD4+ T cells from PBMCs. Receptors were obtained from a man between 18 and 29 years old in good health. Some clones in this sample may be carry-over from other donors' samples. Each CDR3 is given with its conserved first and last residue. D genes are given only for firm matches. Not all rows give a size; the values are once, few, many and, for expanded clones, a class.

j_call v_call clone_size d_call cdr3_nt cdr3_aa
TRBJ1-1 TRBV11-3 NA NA TGTGCCAGCAGCGTAACAGCAAAAGGGCTGGCTTTCTTT CASSVTAKGLAFF
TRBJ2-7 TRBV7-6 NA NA TGTGCCAGCAGCTTAGGTCAGGACTCCTACGAGCAGTACTTC CASSLGQDSYEQYF
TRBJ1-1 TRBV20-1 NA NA TGCAGTGCCCAACCAGGGGCTGAAGCTTTCTTT CSAQPGAEAFF
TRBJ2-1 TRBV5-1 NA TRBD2 TGCGCCAGTTACGCAAGTAGCGGGACTTACAATGAGCAGTTCTTC CASYASSGTYNEQFF
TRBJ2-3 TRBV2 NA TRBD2 TGTGCCAGCAGGGTGGGAGGGACAGATACGCAGTATTTT CASRVGGTDTQYF
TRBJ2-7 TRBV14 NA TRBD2 TGTGCCAGCAGCCAGGTACTAGCGGGAGTTGGCGAGCAGTACTTC CASSQVLAGVGEQYF
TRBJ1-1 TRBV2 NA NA TGTGCCAGCTGCTTTGTTGGGTACGACACTGAAGCTTTCTTT CASCFVGYDTEAFF
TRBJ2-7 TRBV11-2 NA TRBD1 TGTGCCAGCAGTCAAAAACCGGGACAGAGCTCCTACGAGCAGTACTTC CASSQKPGQSSYEQYF
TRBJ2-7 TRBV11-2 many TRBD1 TGTGCCAGCAGCTTCGCCTATGGACAGGGCAGCGAGCAGTACTTC CASSFAYGQGSEQYF
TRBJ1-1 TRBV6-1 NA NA TGTGCCAGCAGTGAGACGTTTCGAGTCGGGGGCACTGAAGCTTTCTTT CASSETFRVGGTEAFF
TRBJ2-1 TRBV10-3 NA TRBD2 TGTGCCATCAAGGCCCAGCGGGCGGGGGACAATGAGCAGTTCTTC CAIKAQRAGDNEQFF
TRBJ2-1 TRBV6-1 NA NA TGTGCCAGCAGTGAAAACCAGGCGGGTGTAGGGGAGCAGTTCTTC CASSENQAGVGEQFF
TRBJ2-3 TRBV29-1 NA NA TGCAGCGTGAGGAGGGGGCGCGGGGCAGATACGCAGTATTTT CSVRRGRGADTQYF
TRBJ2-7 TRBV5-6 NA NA TGTGCCAGCAGCTTGCGGGCGGGTTCCTACGAGCAGTACTTC CASSLRAGSYEQYF
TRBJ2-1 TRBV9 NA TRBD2 TGTGCCAGCAGCTCTCTAGCGGGGTACAATGAGCAGTTCTTC CASSSLAGYNEQFF
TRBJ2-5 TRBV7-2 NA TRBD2 TGTGCCAGCAGTCCCCTAGCGGCAGGCCACGGGGAGACCCAGTACTTC CASSPLAAGHGETQYF
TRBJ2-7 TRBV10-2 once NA TGCGCCAGCAGTGCCGGAGGGAAGTTTTACGAGCAGTACTTC CASSAGGKFYEQYF
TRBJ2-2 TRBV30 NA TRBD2 TGTGCCTGGAGTGTAGGGCTAGCGGGGGGATCAGGGGAGCTGTTTTTT CAWSVGLAGGSGELFF
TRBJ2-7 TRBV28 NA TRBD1 TGTGCCAGCAGGGCACCGGGACAGGGGGCTAACGAGCAGTACTTC CASRAPGQGANEQYF
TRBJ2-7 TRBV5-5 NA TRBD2 TGTGCCAGCAGCCTTGGCGGGGGGGAAAAGTACTTC CASSLGGGEKYF
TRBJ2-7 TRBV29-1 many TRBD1 TGCAGCGCCGGGACAGGCTCCGACTCCTACGAGCAGTACTTC CSAGTGSDSYEQYF
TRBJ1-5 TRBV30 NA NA TGTGCCTGGAGCCTTTCGACCTACAATCAGCCCCAGCATTTT CAWSLSTYNQPQHF
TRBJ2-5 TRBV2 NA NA TGTGCCAGCAGCGAGGCCACAGGGCGTGAGACCCAGTACTTC CASSEATGRETQYF
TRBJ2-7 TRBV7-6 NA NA TGTGCCAGCAGCCCGGGGGGCGGGACGGGATCCTACGAGCAGTACTTC CASSPGGGTGSYEQYF
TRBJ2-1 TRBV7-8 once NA TGTGCCAGCAGCTCTCTTCTACACTCCTACAATGAGCAGTTCTTC CASSSLLHSYNEQFF
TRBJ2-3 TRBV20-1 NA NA TGCAGTGCTAGAGGTGGGCATACGCAGTATTTT CSARGGHTQYF
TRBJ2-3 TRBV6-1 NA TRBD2 TGTGCCAGCAGTGAAGCGCTAGCGGGCCGGAGCACAGATACGCAGTATTTT CASSEALAGRSTDTQYF
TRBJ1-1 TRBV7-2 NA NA TGTGCCAGCAGCCCGCGGTGGGGGGGCACTGAAGCTTTCTTT CASSPRWGGTEAFF
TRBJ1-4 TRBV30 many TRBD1 TGTGCCTGGAGCCTAGGGGGCCAGGATGAAAAACTGTTTTTT CAWSLGGQDEKLFF
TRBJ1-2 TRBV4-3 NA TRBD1 TGCGCCAGCAGCAAGGGGACAGCCTACACCTTC CASSKGTAYTF
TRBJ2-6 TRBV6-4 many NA TGTGCCAGCAGTGACTCTTTAAGGGGCAGGAGTGGGGCCAACGTCCTGACTTTC CASSDSLRGRSGANVLTF
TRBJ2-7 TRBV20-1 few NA TGCAGTGCCGCCACCCCGCGCGAGCAGTACTTC CSAATPREQYF
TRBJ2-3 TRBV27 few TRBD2 TGTGCCAGCAGGCTAGCGGGAGCTTTTGATACGCAGTATTTT CASRLAGAFDTQYF
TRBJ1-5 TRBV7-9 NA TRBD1 TGTGCCAGCAGCTCCGAGGGGGCGCCCCAGCATTTT CASSSEGAPQHF
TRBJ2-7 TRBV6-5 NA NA TGTGCCAGCAGTTCTGCGGCGGGATGGTCGGTACGGAAGCAGTACTTC CASSSAAGWSVRKQYF
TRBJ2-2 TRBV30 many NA TGTGCCTGGAGTATCGAAATGACTCTCTCACTTGCGAACACCGGGGAGCTGTTTTTT CAWSIEMTLSLANTGELFF
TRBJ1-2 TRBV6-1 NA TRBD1 TGTGCCAGCAGTGAAGCGTTCAGGGGGGGTGGCTACACCTTC CASSEAFRGGGYTF
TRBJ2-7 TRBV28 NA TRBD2 TGTGCCAGCAGTACCGGGGGGACTAGCGGGCCCCGGCAGTACTTC CASSTGGTSGPRQYF
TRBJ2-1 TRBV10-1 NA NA TGCGCCAGCAGTGATGGTTCCTACAATGAGCAGTTCTTC CASSDGSYNEQFF
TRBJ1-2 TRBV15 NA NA TGTGCCACCAGCAGAGATACCAGGGAAGGCGGCTACACCTTC CATSRDTREGGYTF
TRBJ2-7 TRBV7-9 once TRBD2 TGTGCCAGCAGCTGGGCGGGAGAAACCTACGAGCAGTACTTC CASSWAGETYEQYF
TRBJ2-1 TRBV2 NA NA TGTGCCAGCAGTGAAGCAAGAGACAATGAGCAGTTCTTC CASSEARDNEQFF
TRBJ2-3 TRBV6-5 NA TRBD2 TGTGCCAGCAGTTACGGTCTAGCGGGAGATACGCAGTATTTT CASSYGLAGDTQYF
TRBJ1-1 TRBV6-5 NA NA TGTGCCAGCAGCCCATACGCTGGTACCGAAGCTTTCTTT CASSPYAGTEAFF
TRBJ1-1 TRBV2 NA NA TGTGCCACCCAACAAAACACTGAAGCTTTCTTT CATQQNTEAFF
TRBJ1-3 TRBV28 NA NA TGTGCCAGCAGTCCCGCCGACCGGGGAAACACCATATATTTT CASSPADRGNTIYF
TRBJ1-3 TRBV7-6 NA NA TGTGCCAGCAGCACAGGACAGTCCAGCTCTGGAAACACCATATATTTT CASSTGQSSSGNTIYF
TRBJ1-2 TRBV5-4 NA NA TGTGCCAGCAGCTTGGACCTACCGGGACAAGGGAACTATGGCTACACCTTC CASSLDLPGQGNYGYTF
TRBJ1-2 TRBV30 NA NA TGTGCCTGGTCCACAGGGTTTCGCGGCTACACCTTC CAWSTGFRGYTF
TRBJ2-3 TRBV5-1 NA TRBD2 TGCGCCAGCAGCCTGCTAGCGGAGACAGATACGCAGTATTTT CASSLLAETDTQYF
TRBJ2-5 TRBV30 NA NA TGTGCCTGGAGACGAGGGGGGGGAGAGACCCAGTACTTC CAWRRGGGETQYF
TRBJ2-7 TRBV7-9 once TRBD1 TGTGCCAGCAGCTCGGACAGGCGAAATCCTTACGAGCAGTACTTC CASSSDRRNPYEQYF
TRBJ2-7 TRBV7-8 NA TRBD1 TGTGCCAGCAGCTTCCAGGGGGCGGACGAGCAGTACTTC CASSFQGADEQYF
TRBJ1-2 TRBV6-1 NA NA TGTGCCAGCAGTGAAGGTGCAGGGGCGGGATATGGCTACACCTTC CASSEGAGAGYGYTF
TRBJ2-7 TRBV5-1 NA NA TGCGCCAGCAGCTCGCAGGGTTTGGGGGACGAGCAGTACTTC CASSSQGLGDEQYF
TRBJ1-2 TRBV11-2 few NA TGTGCCAGCAGCTATGCGGGGGCGGGCGGCGGCTACAACTTC CASSYAGAGGGYNF
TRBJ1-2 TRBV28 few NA TGTGCCAGCAGTCTTGGGGGGGTAGGCTACACCTTC CASSLGGVGYTF
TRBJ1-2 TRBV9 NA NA TGTGCCAGCAGCGTAGCGGCAAAGAGGGGCTACACCTTC CASSVAAKRGYTF
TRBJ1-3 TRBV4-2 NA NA TGTGCCAGCAGCCAGGGGACACTCTCTGGAAACACCATATATTTT CASSQGTLSGNTIYF